This T cell receptor (beta chain) was sequenced during a study of technical replicates of blood from a handful of donors. The sample holds one count of this clone. This table comes from immunoSEQ multiplex PCR, and its TCRdb copy is limited to in-frame clones, with some not included. The profile shows more than 65,000 clones, roughly 77% of them singletons. CDR3 length equals 16 residues. Germline V gene data show CDR1 as MNHNY and CDR2 as SVGAGI (reference sequence). V dropped 0 bases and J dropped 1; count of bases not matched to a gene: 5. The source of this sequence is a human donor in good health. Some clones in this sample may be carry-over from other donors' samples. J is TRBJ1-1 and V is TRBV6-6; 7 bases map to TRBD1. Sample: PBMCs. The CDR3 loop reads CASSYSGGWENTEAFF. In DNA, the CDR3 is TGTGCCAGCAGTTACTCAGGGGGCTGGGAGAACACTGAAGCTTTCTTT.